These 23 T cell receptor beta chains were sequenced from one sample in a study of cytomegalovirus exposure and HLA in healthy donors. Both 60 Vbeta primers and 13 Jbeta primers went into the PCR. Clones were sequenced by immunoSEQ multiplex PCR, and TCRdb holds only the in-frame ones, with some missing. This sample's table reports about 72,000 clones. Sequencing was carried out using PBMCs. These receptors came from a man over 45 in good health and CMV-seropositive.

The J gene is TRBJ2-7, the V gene TRBV27; 7 bases fit TRBD2. The CDR3 totals 16 residues. V lost 5 bases and J lost 5; bases outside the gene matches: 15. Germline CDR1 and CDR2: MNHEY and SMNVEV (reference sequence). The CDR3 DNA is TGTGCCAGCAGTCCTCCCGATGGGGACGGGAGGAACGAGCAGTACTTC. It specifies CASSPPDGDGRNEQYF.

This chain links TRBV5-1 with TRBJ2-7; the match to TRBD1 covers 8 bases. J was trimmed by 3 bases and V by 2 bases; bases with no gene match: 13. CDR3 length equals 17 residues. Germline CDR1 reads SGHRS; CDR2 reads YFSETQ. CDR3 nucleotides: TGCGCCAGCAGCTTAAGGACAGGGTCCATCGACTTCTACGAGCAGTACTTC. Translated: CASSLRTGSIDFYEQYF. Supplemented by reference TRBV5-1 and TRBJ2-7, the full variable domain reads KAGVTQTPRYLIKTRGQQVTLSCSPISGHRSVSWYQQTPGQGLQFLFEYFSETQRNKGNFPGRFSGRQFSNSRSEMNVSTLELGDSALYLCASSLRTGSIDFYEQYFGPGTRLTVT.

The chain recombines TRBV29-1 with TRBJ2-5, with D unclear. This CDR3 has 13 amino acids. The V end was cut by 3 bases, the J end by 5 bases, with 13 bases between. Germline-derived CDR1 and CDR2 are SQVTM and ANQGSEA. As DNA, the CDR3 is TGCAGCGTTGAGGCTCGATGGGCCGAGACCCAGTACTTC. It codes for CSVEARWAETQYF.

The gene calls are TRBV19 and TRBJ2-3, with D maybe TRBD1 (5 bases). This CDR3 region has 14 residues. V lost 6 bases and J 2 bases, leaving 12 bases between the germline ends. Germline loops: CDR1 LNHDA, CDR2 SQIVND (reference sequence). The CDR3 coding sequence is TGTGCCAGTAGGCCCAGGGAACACACAGATACGCAGTATTTT. This sequence encodes CASRPREHTDTQYF. Full variable domain (outside the CDR3, taken from reference TRBV19 and TRBJ2-3): DGGITQSPKYLFRKEGQNVTLSCEQNLNHDAMYWYRQDPGQGLRLIYYSQIVNDFQKGDIAEGYSVSREKKESFPLTVTSAQKNPTAFYLCASRPREHTDTQYFGPGTRLTVL.

V is TRBV6-1 and J is TRBJ1-5; D is uncertain. The V gene's germline CDR1 is MNHNS and CDR2 SASEGT. V lost 5 bases to trimming and J lost 6 bases, with 14 bases between them. The CDR3 has 14 amino acids. The CDR3, as DNA: TGTGCCAGCAGTACAACAGCGGTAGGTCAGCCCCAGCATTTT. Its translation: CASSTTAVGQPQHF.

The genes are TRBV7-9 and TRBJ2-7, with TRBD1 matching 8 bases. CDR1 SEHNR and CDR2 FQNEAQ come from the germline V gene (reference sequence). The CDR3 runs 12 residues. Here the CDR3 reads CARQGKSYEQYV. The CDR3 nucleotides are TGTGCGCGACAGGGGAAATCCTACGAGCAGTACGTC.

The chain is built from TRBV6-5 and TRBJ1-2; D is perhaps TRBD1 (6 bases). CDR1 is MNHEY, CDR2 SVGAGI, per germline. V gave up 7 bases and J gave up 8 bases, with 14 bases separating them. The CDR3 runs 12 residues. The CDR3 protein is CASTRGSKGYTF. The CDR3 DNA sequence: TGTGCCAGCACCAGGGGTTCTAAGGGCTACACCTTC.

This chain joins TRBV6-1 and TRBJ1-2, with D tentatively TRBD1 (6 bases). Trimming stripped 5 bases from V and 6 bases from J, with 13 bases between. Germline-derived CDR1 and CDR2 are MNHNS and SASEGT. CDR3 size: 13 residues. This chain's CDR3 is CASSPPGVDGYTF. CDR3 nucleotides: TGTGCCAGCAGTCCACCAGGGGTGGATGGCTACACCTTC.

The rearrangement uses TRBV7-6 and TRBJ2-5; D not certain. CDR1 is SGHVS and CDR2 is FNYEAQ in the germline V gene. V lost 3 bases, J lost 2 bases, and 7 bases lay in between. The CDR3 spans 13 residues. The chain's CDR3 is CASSLQEQETQYF. The CDR3 region has the DNA TGTGCCAGCAGCTTGCAGGAACAAGAGACCCAGTACTTC.

The rearrangement links TRBV2 to TRBJ1-2, with a tentative D call TRBD1 (5 bases). This CDR3 has 14 residues. CDR1 and CDR2 (germline): SNHLY, FYNNEI. V dropped 11 bases and J dropped 3 bases, with 19 bases sitting between them. CDR3 nucleotides: TGTGCCTTTCGACAGAGCAATACGGACTATGGCTACACCTTC. Encoded protein: CAFRQSNTDYGYTF.

This chain links TRBV5-5 with TRBJ1-4, with 9 bases lining up with TRBD1. The ends lost 3 bases at V and 8 bases at J; junction bases unmatched: 8. Germline CDR1 is SGHKS and CDR2 is YYEKEE (reference sequence). CDR3 length: 15 residues. The DNA for the CDR3 is TGTGCCAGCAGCTCCCGACAGGGGGATTCGGAAAAACTGTTTTTT. Amino acids: CASSSRQGDSEKLFF. The variable domain in full, completed from reference TRBV5-5 and TRBJ1-4, reads DAGVTQSPTHLIKTRGQQVTLRCSPISGHKSVSWYQQVLGQGPQFIFQYYEKEERGRGNFPDRFSARQFPNYSSELNVNALLLGDSALYLCASSSRQGDSEKLFFGSGTQLSVL.

The rearrangement uses TRBV11-2 and TRBJ2-5; tentative D call: TRBD1 (6 bases). The germline V and J ends were trimmed by 4 bases and 1 base, with 13 bases remaining between them. The CDR3 is 15 amino acids. Germline assignment: CDR1 SGHAT and CDR2 FQNNGV. The DNA of the CDR3 is TGTGCCAGCAGCTCTAACAGGGACCTCCAAGAGACCCAGTACTTC. Residues: CASSSNRDLQETQYF.

The chain has TRBV5-1 and TRBJ1-1, with D hard to call. Trimming pared 0 bases from V and 0 bases from J, leaving 6 bases between. This CDR3 spans 14 amino acids. The germline CDR1 and CDR2 sequences are SGHRS and YFSETQ. Here the CDR3 reads CASSLDSMNTEAFF. CDR3 DNA: TGCGCCAGCAGCTTGGACAGCATGAACACTGAAGCTTTCTTT.

This chain links TRBV19 with TRBJ1-5, with 7 bases lining up with TRBD1. This CDR3 comprises 15 residues. CDR1 LNHDA and CDR2 SQIVND come from the germline V gene (reference sequence). The J segment lost 11 bases and the V segment lost 5 bases, leaving 15 bases of the junction unmatched. DNA of the CDR3: TGTGCCAGTAGTTTAAGCCCGACAGGGCTGCTAGCCCAGCATTTT. This codes for CASSLSPTGLLAQHF.

This chain connects TRBV12-5 to TRBJ1-1, with D tentatively TRBD1 (5 bases). Germline assignment: CDR1 LGHNT and CDR2 FRNRAP. V was trimmed by 5 bases and J by 6 bases, leaving 16 bases between them. This CDR3 is 14 amino acids long. CDR3 nucleotide sequence: TGTGCTAGTGGTCCCATAACCGACAGCTCTGAAGCTTTCTTT. It yields the protein CASGPITDSSEAFF.

This chain links TRBV2 with TRBJ1-2, with a possible D match to TRBD1 (6 bases). Trimming removed 3 bases at V and 4 bases at J, with 12 bases between. CDR3 size: 14 residues. Germline CDR1 reads SNHLY; CDR2 reads FYNNEI. DNA of the CDR3: TGTGCCAGCAGTGACGAAGGGGGATTCTATGGCTACACCTTC. This gives the protein CASSDEGGFYGYTF.

The chain combines TRBV5-4 with TRBJ1-6; TRBD1 matches at 9 bases. The CDR3 is 15 amino acids. Germline values: CDR1 SGHNT, CDR2 YYREEE (reference sequence). V was pared by 4 bases and J by 10 bases, with 9 bases of the junction left unmatched. The CDR3 nucleotides are TGTGCCAGCAGCACTACAGGGGGCGCGTGGTCACCCCTCCACTTT. This sequence encodes CASSTTGGAWSPLHF.

The chain links TRBV2 to TRBJ1-6; 8 nucleotides line up with TRBD1. CDR1 SNHLY and CDR2 FYNNEI come from the germline V gene. There are 16 residues in the CDR3. J gave up 5 bases and V 2 bases, and 5 bases lay outside the gene matches. In nucleotides, the CDR3 is TGTGCCAGCAGTGAATCGGGGACAGGCAATAATTCACCCCTCCACTTT. This sequence encodes CASSESGTGNNSPLHF.

The J gene is TRBJ1-1, the V gene TRBV6-5, with a weak D call TRBD1 (5 bases). V lost 4 bases and J 4 bases, leaving 10 bases between the germline ends. Germline-derived CDR1 and CDR2 are MNHEY and SVGAGI. The CDR3 consists of 13 residues. The CDR3 coding sequence is TGTGCCAGCAGTTTGCAGGGAGGCACTGAAGCTTTCTTT. Amino acids: CASSLQGGTEAFF.

The rearrangement uses TRBV5-6 and TRBJ2-5, with D perhaps matching TRBD1 (5 bases). This CDR3 contains 13 residues. The V and J ends lost 3 bases and 8 bases respectively, with 14 bases between them. Germline V CDR1 and CDR2: SGHDT, YYEEEE. The CDR3 nucleotides read TGTGCCAGCAGCTGGGGCAGGCCAGTAACCCAGTACTTC. Translating it yields CASSWGRPVTQYF.

The chain uses TRBV5-1 and TRBJ2-1, with a weak D call TRBD1 (5 bases). The germline CDR1 and CDR2 sequences are SGHRS and YFSETQ. The length of the CDR3 is 16 residues. V was clipped by 0 bases and J by 3 bases, with 13 bases between them. The CDR3 coding sequence is TGCGCCAGCAGCTTGGAAGTAGGGGCGGACTACAATGAGCAGTTCTTC. Translating it yields CASSLEVGADYNEQFF.

The genes are TRBV27 and TRBJ2-2, with 8 positions matching TRBD1. V shed 4 bases and J 5 bases; nucleotides not matched to a gene: 6. This CDR3 contains 15 residues. Germline CDR1 reads MNHEY; CDR2 reads SMNVEV (reference sequence). As DNA, the CDR3 is TGTGCCAGCAGTTACGGGACAGGTGATACCGGGGAGCTGTTTTTT. It encodes CASSYGTGDTGELFF.

The chain couples TRBV5-1 to TRBJ1-1; the match to TRBD1 covers 7 bases. The germline CDR1 and CDR2 sequences are SGHRS and YFSETQ. V shed 3 bases and J 4 bases; nucleotides not matched to a gene: 6. This CDR3 is 14 amino acids long. The CDR3 DNA reads TGCGCCAGCAGCTGGAGACAGGGTGGCACTGAAGCTTTCTTT. It yields the protein CASSWRQGGTEAFF.